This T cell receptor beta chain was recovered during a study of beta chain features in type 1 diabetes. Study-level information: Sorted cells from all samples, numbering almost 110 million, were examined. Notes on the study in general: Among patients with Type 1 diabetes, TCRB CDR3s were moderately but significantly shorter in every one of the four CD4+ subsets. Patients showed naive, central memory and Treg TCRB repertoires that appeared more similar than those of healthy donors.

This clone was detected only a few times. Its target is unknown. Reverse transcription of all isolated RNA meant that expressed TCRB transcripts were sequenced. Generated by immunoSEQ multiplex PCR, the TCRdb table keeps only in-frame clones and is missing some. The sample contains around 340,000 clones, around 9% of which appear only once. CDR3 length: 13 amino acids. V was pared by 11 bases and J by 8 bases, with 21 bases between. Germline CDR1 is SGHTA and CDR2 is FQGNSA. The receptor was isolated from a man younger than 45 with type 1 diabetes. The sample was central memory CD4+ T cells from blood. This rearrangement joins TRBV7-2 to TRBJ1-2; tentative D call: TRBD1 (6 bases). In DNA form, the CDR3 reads TGTGCCCAAAGTCCAGGGGCTGCGGGAGGCTACACCTTC. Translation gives CAQSPGAAGGYTF.